These 27 T cell receptor beta chains originate from one sample sequenced in a study of blood T cell repertoires in COVID-19 (dated by TCRdb to about 2020). Library creation used the immunoSEQ multiplex PCR assay. TCRdb's version of the immuneACCESS table is confined to in-frame rearrangements and falls short of the full clone set. An unresolved V gene accounts for under half of the shortfall where checked; the remainder is of unknown origin. A total of just over 650,000 clones appear in this sample, about 87% of them only once. The ten largest clones add up to roughly 0.25% of the sample. Sequencing was done on a sample of peripheral blood. These receptors originate from a woman in her late teens or twenties with acute or convalescent COVID-19.

The chain links TRBV27 to TRBJ1-1; 7 bases agree with TRBD1. The CDR3 is 15 residues long. V shed 5 bases, J shed 1 base, and the junction held 7 bases outside the gene matches. CDR1 and CDR2 (germline): MNHEY, SMNVEV (reference sequence). The CDR3 spells CASSPRGGSNTEAFF. Written as DNA, the CDR3 is TGTGCCAGCAGTCCGCGAGGGGGCTCGAACACTGAAGCTTTCTTT.

The chain has TRBV5-6 and TRBJ2-7, with D possibly TRBD1 on 7 matching bases. The V end was cut by 4 bases, the J end by 0 bases, with 11 bases between. The germline V gene encodes CDR1 SGHDT and CDR2 YYEEEE. This CDR3 comprises 14 residues. CDR3 bases: TGTGCCAGCAGCGCGGGACAGAGCTCCTACGAGCAGTACTTC. Translating gives CASSAGQSSYEQYF.

This chain joins TRBV4-3 and TRBJ1-1; 7 bases are shared with TRBD1. V trimming: 0 bases; J trimming: 7 bases; junction bases outside the gene matches: 11. Germline V gene sequence: CDR1 LGHNA, CDR2 YSLEER. This CDR3 has 16 residues. The DNA for the CDR3 is TGCGCCAGCAGCCAAGATGAAAGGGGGCCATTCGTTGAAGCTTTCTTT. It specifies CASSQDERGPFVEAFF.

The V call is TRBV18, the J call TRBJ1-5; D gene ambiguous. V lost 4 bases and J lost 4, with 8 bases in between. CDR1 and CDR2 from the germline V gene are KGHSH and LQKENI. CDR3 length: 13 amino acids. As DNA, the CDR3 is TGTGCCAGCTCACGCGCGAGGAATCAGCCCCAGCATTTT. Translation gives CASSRARNQPQHF.

The rearrangement links TRBV19 to TRBJ1-2; no clear D gene. Germline V lookup: CDR1 LNHDA, CDR2 SQIVND (reference sequence). Between the trimmed V and J ends, which lost 6 bases and 4 bases, there was a span of 15 bases. CDR3 length: 14 amino acids. CDR3 in amino acids: CASSLDVGGYGYTF. The CDR3 nucleotides are TGTGCCAGTAGCCTTGATGTTGGAGGCTATGGCTACACCTTC.

The sample holds one count of this clone. The chain combines TRBV4-3 with TRBJ2-3, with 7 nucleotides matching TRBD1. With V trimmed by 5 bases and J by 0 bases, 8 bases remained unmatched. Looked up from germline, CDR1 is LGHNA and CDR2 is YSLEER. The CDR3 sequence is 16 residues long. CDR3 sequence (DNA): TGCGCCAGCAGCTACGACCGGGACAGAAGCACAGATACGCAGTATTTT. Translating gives CASSYDRDRSTDTQYF.

The genes are TRBV21-1 and TRBJ1-5. TRBV21-1 constitutes a pseudogene. CDR3 size: 14 residues. CDR3 coding DNA: TGTGCCAGCCCACAGGGAGGGGGCAATCAGCCCCAGCATTTT. This codes for CASPQGGGNQPQHF.

This clone showed up just a few times. V is TRBV5-1 and J is TRBJ1-2; the D gene is possibly TRBD1 (5 bases). V lost 4 bases, J lost 0 bases, and 10 bases lay in between. Germline CDR1 and CDR2: SGHRS and YFSETQ. The CDR3 consists of 14 residues. Written as DNA, the CDR3 is TGCGCCAGCAGCCCAGGGCAGGCTAACTATGGCTACACCTTC. Residues: CASSPGQANYGYTF.

The chain employs TRBV19 and TRBJ1-4; unclear D gene. CDR3 size: 11 residues. V gave up 7 bases and J gave up 10 bases, with 10 bases separating them. CDR1 LNHDA and CDR2 SQIVND come from the germline V gene (reference sequence). The CDR3 nucleotides read TGTGCCAGTATGGTGTTCGGAAAACTGTTTTTT. Its translation: CASMVFGKLFF.

A single count supports this clone. CDR3 nucleotide sequence: TGCAGTGCTATGTCTGCGGGGGGCTACACCTTC. Translated, it gives CSAMSAGGYTF. The V and J genes are TRBV20-1 and TRBJ1-2; D ambiguous. Deletions cut 4 bases from V and 8 bases from J, with 11 bases between. This CDR3 region has 11 residues. Germline assignment: CDR1 DFQATT and CDR2 SNEGSKA (reference sequence).

The chain combines TRBV7-8 with TRBJ1-2; TRBD1 might be the D (5 bases). V lost 5 bases, J lost 0 bases, and 10 bases lay in between. Per germline, CDR1 SGHVS and CDR2 FQNEAQ. The CDR3 extends over 14 amino acids. The CDR3 region is CASSRDGTNYGYTF. In DNA form, the CDR3 reads TGTGCCAGCAGCCGGGACGGGACTAACTATGGCTACACCTTC.

The chain carries TRBV19 and TRBJ1-1; 9 bases map to TRBD1. The V segment lost 5 bases and the J segment 2 bases; nucleotides outside the gene matches: 3. CDR1 is LNHDA and CDR2 is SQIVND in the germline V gene (reference sequence). There are 14 residues in the CDR3. The CDR3 DNA is TGTGCCAGTAGTCGGGACAGGGTAAACACTGAAGCTTTCTTT. Translated, it gives CASSRDRVNTEAFF.

The CDR3 reads CASSSDRDRVGNYGYTF. CDR3 sequence (DNA): TGTGCCAGCAGCTCTGACCGGGACAGGGTTGGGAACTATGGCTACACCTTC. The chain couples TRBV11-2 to TRBJ1-2; the match to TRBD1 covers 9 bases. Germline CDR1 and CDR2: SGHAT and FQNNGV. CDR3 length: 17 residues. Losses at the gene ends were 4 bases for V and 2 bases for J; bases not matched to a gene: 11.

The V and J genes are TRBV6-6 and TRBJ2-1, with D perhaps matching TRBD1 (6 bases). CDR3 length: 15 residues. Trimming shortened V by 6 bases and J by 1 base, and 13 bases separated the two germline ends. CDR1 and CDR2 (germline): MNHNY, SVGAGI (reference sequence). The CDR3, as DNA: TGTGCCAGCAGGCCCCTGGGGGCTTCCTACAATGAGCAGTTCTTC. Translation: CASRPLGASYNEQFF.

The CDR3 sequence: CASSAGTDNEQFF. CDR3 bases: TGTGCCAGCTCAGCCGGGACAGACAATGAGCAGTTCTTC. The chain joins TRBV18 to TRBJ2-1; TRBD1 aligns across 7 bases. The CDR3 length is 13 residues. Trimming took 5 bases from V and 5 from J; bases not matched to a gene: 3. CDR1 is KGHSH and CDR2 is LQKENI in the germline V gene.

The V gene is TRBV11-3, the J gene TRBJ2-1, with 8 bases matching TRBD1. Trimming removed 3 bases from V and 8 bases from J; junction bases left unmatched: 9. The CDR3 has 15 amino acids. In germline, CDR1 is SGHNT, CDR2 YENEEA. This CDR3 is CASSLSHRGDYEQFF. The DNA for the CDR3 is TGTGCCAGCAGCTTGTCGCACAGGGGGGACTATGAGCAGTTCTTC. Combining the CDR3 with reference TRBV11-3 and TRBJ2-1 gives the whole variable domain EAGVVQSPRYKIIEKKQPVAFWCNPISGHNTLYWYLQNLGQGPELLIRYENEEAVDDSQLPKDRFSAERLKGVDSTLKIQPAELGDSAVYLCASSLSHRGDYEQFFGPGTRLTVL.

J is TRBJ1-1 and V is TRBV27; TRBD1 matches 7 bases. There are 14 residues in the CDR3. V lost 7 bases and J lost 1; bases outside the gene matches: 6. CDR1 is MNHEY and CDR2 is SMNVEV in the germline V gene (reference sequence). CDR3 in DNA: TGTGCCAGCACACGACAGGGAACGAACACTGAAGCTTTCTTT. It translates to CASTRQGTNTEAFF.

The chain has TRBV5-4 and TRBJ1-1, with a tentative D call TRBD1 (5 bases). The germline CDR1 and CDR2 sequences are SGHNT and YYREEE (reference sequence). The ends were cut back, 4 bases at V and 6 bases at J, with 16 bases in the middle. The CDR3 extends over 14 amino acids. The CDR3 DNA is TGTGCCAGCAGCAATCAGGGAAGGGTAGCTGAAGCTTTCTTT. This gives the protein CASSNQGRVAEAFF.

This clone has just one count. This chain links TRBV30 with TRBJ1-2; D is uncertain. CDR1 and CDR2 from the germline V gene are GTSNPN and SVGIG (reference sequence). CDR3 length: 11 residues. V dropped 4 bases and J dropped 1 base, with 4 bases sitting between them. CDR3 nucleotide sequence: TGTGCCTGGAAGCTTAACTATGGCTACACCTTC. Its protein is CAWKLNYGYTF. Using reference TRBV30 and TRBJ1-2 for the parts outside the CDR3, the full variable domain is SQTIHQWPATLVQPVGSPLSLECTVEGTSNPNLYWYRQAAGRGLQLLFYSVGIGQISSEVPQNLSASRPQDRQFILSSKKLLLSDSGFYLCAWKLNYGYTFGSGTRLTVV.

This clone occurred once. V usage is TRBV5-1 and J usage is TRBJ1-1, with D unresolved. The V gene lost 6 bases and the J gene lost 6 bases, with 15 bases spanning the gap. The CDR3 consists of 13 residues. Germline loops: CDR1 SGHRS, CDR2 YFSETQ. This chain's CDR3 is CASTTGSGPEAFF. The CDR3 DNA follows: TGCGCCAGCACTACTGGCAGCGGACCTGAAGCTTTCTTT.

The chain recombines TRBV4-1 with TRBJ1-3; D gene ambiguous. The CDR3 is 17 amino acids. The germline V gene has CDR1 MGHRA and CDR2 YSYEKL. Trimming stripped 2 bases from V and 0 bases from J, with 14 bases between. The DNA for the CDR3 is TGCGCCAGCAGCCAACGCCCCCTCATACTCTCTGGAAACACCATATATTTT. It is translated as CASSQRPLILSGNTIYF.

The gene calls are TRBV7-9 and TRBJ2-1; D may be TRBD1 (5 bases). The CDR3 runs to 14 residues. Germline assignment: CDR1 SEHNR and CDR2 FQNEAQ (reference sequence). The V and J ends lost 4 bases and 10 bases respectively, with 17 bases between them. CDR3: CASSWGTHKYEQFF. CDR3 nucleotides: TGTGCCAGCAGCTGGGGCACCCACAAGTACGAGCAGTTCTTC.

The V and J genes are TRBV4-3 and TRBJ1-4, with D maybe TRBD1 (6 bases). CDR1 is LGHNA and CDR2 is YSLEER in the germline V gene. CDR3 length equals 17 residues. Trimming took 4 bases from V and 8 from J, leaving 23 bases between them. The CDR3 nucleotides are TGCGCCAGCAGCCCGAAAATAAAGGGGGGGTCAAGGGAAAAACTGTTTTTT. Translating gives CASSPKIKGGSREKLFF.

This clone has a single count. This chain's CDR3 is CSVEEGFRDRYQETQYF. DNA for the CDR3: TGCAGCGTTGAAGAGGGATTCCGGGACAGGTACCAAGAGACCCAGTACTTC. This chain connects TRBV29-1 to TRBJ2-5; 8 bases are shared with TRBD1. Per the germline V gene, CDR1 is SQVTM and CDR2 is ANQGSEA. The CDR3 loop spans 17 amino acids. After removal of 0 bases from V and 0 bases from J, the junction contained 9 bases not matched to a gene.

The chain joins TRBV2 to TRBJ2-3; 9 bases agree with TRBD2. With V trimmed by 6 bases and J by 4 bases, 11 bases remained unmatched. The CDR3 runs 16 residues. In germline, CDR1 is SNHLY, CDR2 FYNNEI. The CDR3 sequence: CASSPRAGGLADTQYF. The CDR3, as DNA: TGTGCCAGCAGCCCACGAGCGGGGGGTCTCGCAGATACGCAGTATTTT.

The rearrangement links TRBV10-3 to TRBJ2-7, with 10 positions matching TRBD1. This CDR3 is 15 amino acids long. Germline CDR1 and CDR2: ENHRY and SYGVKD. V dropped 0 bases and J dropped 5; count of bases not matched to a gene: 4. DNA for the CDR3: TGTGCCATCAGTGAGTCCGGGACAGGGGTACACGAGCAGTACTTC. Translated, it gives CAISESGTGVHEQYF.

This chain uses TRBV24-1 with TRBJ2-1; D possibly corresponds to TRBD1 (6 bases). CDR1 is KGHDR, CDR2 SFDVKD, per germline. V was clipped by 4 bases and J by 8 bases, with 8 bases between them. The CDR3 length is 12 residues. As DNA, the CDR3 is TGTGCCACCAGTGACTGGGGGCATGAGCAGTTCTTC. Protein product: CATSDWGHEQFF.